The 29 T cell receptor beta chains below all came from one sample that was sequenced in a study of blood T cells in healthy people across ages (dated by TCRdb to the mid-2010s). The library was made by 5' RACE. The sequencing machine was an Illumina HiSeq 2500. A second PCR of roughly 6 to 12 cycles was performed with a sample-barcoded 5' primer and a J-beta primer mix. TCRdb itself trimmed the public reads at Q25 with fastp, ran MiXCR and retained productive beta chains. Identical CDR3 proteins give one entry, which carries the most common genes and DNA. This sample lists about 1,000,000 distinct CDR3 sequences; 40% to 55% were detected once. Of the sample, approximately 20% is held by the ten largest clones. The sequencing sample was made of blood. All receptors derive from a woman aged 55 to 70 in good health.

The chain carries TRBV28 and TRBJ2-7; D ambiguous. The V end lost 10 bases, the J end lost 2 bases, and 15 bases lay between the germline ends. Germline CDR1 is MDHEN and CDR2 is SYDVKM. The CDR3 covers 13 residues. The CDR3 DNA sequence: TGTGCCATCCGGTCCGGGCGACCCTACGAGCAGTACTTC. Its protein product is CAIRSGRPYEQYF.

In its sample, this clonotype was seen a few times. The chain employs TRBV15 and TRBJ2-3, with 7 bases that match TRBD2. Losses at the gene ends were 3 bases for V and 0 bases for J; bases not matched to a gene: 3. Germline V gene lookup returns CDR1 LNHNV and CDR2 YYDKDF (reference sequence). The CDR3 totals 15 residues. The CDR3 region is CATSRRLASTDTQYF. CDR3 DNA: TGTGCCACCAGCAGGAGACTAGCAAGCACAGATACGCAGTATTTT.

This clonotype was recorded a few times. CDR3 DNA: TGCAGCGTTGAGGATTACACCGCCCGGGCCAAAAACATTCAGTACTTC. This encodes CSVEDYTARAKNIQYF. This chain uses TRBV29-1 with TRBJ2-4; D uncertain. V dropped 3 bases and J dropped 1 base, with 16 bases sitting between them. The germline gives CDR1 SQVTM, CDR2 ANQGSEA. The CDR3 is made up of 16 amino acids.

CDR3 sequence (DNA): TGTGCCAGCAGATTTTACCCAGATACGCAGTATTTT. This codes for CASRFYPDTQYF. The chain couples TRBV12-3 or TRBV12-4 to TRBJ2-3; D unclear. The V gene lost 6 bases and the J gene lost 4 bases, with 8 bases spanning the gap. This CDR3 contains 12 residues.

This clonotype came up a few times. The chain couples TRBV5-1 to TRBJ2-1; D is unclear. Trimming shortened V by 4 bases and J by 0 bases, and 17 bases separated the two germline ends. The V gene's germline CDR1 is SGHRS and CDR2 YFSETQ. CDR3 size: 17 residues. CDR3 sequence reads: CASSPGWAVSSYNEQFF. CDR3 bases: TGCGCCAGCAGCCCAGGATGGGCAGTCAGCTCCTACAATGAGCAGTTCTTC.

CDR3 bases: TGCAGCGTTGAGCGGAGCGGGATATACAATGAGCAGTTCTTC. Translation gives CSVERSGIYNEQFF. V gene TRBV29-1 combines with J gene TRBJ2-1; 7 bases are shared with TRBD2. CDR3 length equals 14 residues. CDR1 SQVTM and CDR2 ANQGSEA come from the germline V gene. V lost 3 bases, J lost 4 bases, and 6 bases stayed unmatched.

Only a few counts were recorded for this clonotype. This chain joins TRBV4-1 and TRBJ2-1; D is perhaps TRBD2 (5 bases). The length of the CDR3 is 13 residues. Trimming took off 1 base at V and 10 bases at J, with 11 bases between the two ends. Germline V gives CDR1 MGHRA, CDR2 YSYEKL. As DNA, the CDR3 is TGCGCCAGCAGCCAAGGTACGGGGTACGAGCAGTTCTTC. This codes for CASSQGTGYEQFF.

The CDR3, as DNA: TGCGCCAGCAGCTTGGGACTAGCGGGAGACCTTTACAATGAGCAGTTCTTC. Translation: CASSLGLAGDLYNEQFF. This chain links TRBV5-1 with TRBJ2-1, with 12 positions matching TRBD2. Germline V lookup: CDR1 SGHRS, CDR2 YFSETQ. The CDR3 is made up of 17 amino acids. V gave up 0 bases and J gave up 4 bases; unmatched junction bases: 5.

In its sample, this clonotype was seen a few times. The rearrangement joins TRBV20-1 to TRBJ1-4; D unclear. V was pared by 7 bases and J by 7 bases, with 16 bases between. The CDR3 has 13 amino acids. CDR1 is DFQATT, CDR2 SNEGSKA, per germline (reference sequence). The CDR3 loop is CSVPLLDGEKLFF. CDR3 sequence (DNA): TGCAGTGTCCCGTTACTGGACGGTGAAAAACTGTTTTTT.

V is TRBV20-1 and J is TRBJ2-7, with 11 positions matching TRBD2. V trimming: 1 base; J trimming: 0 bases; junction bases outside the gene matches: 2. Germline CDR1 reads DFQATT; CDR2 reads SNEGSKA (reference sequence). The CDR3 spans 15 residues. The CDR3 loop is CSARGLAGNSYEQYF. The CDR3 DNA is TGCAGTGCTAGAGGACTAGCGGGGAACTCCTACGAGCAGTACTTC.

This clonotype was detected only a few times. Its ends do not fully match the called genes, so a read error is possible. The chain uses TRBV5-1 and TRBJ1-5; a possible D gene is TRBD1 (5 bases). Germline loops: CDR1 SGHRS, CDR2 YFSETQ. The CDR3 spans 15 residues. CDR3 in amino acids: CASSLDGAGNQPQHF. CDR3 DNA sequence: TGTGCCAGCAGCTTAGACGGGGCAGGCAATCAGCCCCAGCATTTT.

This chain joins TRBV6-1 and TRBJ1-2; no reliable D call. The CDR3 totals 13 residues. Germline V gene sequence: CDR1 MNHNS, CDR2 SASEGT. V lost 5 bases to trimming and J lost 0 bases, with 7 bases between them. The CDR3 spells CASSRLTNYGYTF. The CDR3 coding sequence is TGTGCCAGCAGTCGGCTCACTAACTATGGCTACACCTTC.

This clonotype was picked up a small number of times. The CDR3: CASSGGFLHSGRARDTQYF. The CDR3 nucleotides are TGTGCCAGCAGTGGGGGCTTTCTCCATAGCGGGAGGGCGAGGGATACGCAGTATTTT. The chain couples TRBV25-1 to TRBJ2-3, with 11 nucleotides matching TRBD2. With V trimmed by 4 bases and J by 6 bases, 18 bases remained unmatched. The CDR3 loop spans 19 amino acids. Germline-derived CDR1 and CDR2 are MGHDK and SYGVNS.

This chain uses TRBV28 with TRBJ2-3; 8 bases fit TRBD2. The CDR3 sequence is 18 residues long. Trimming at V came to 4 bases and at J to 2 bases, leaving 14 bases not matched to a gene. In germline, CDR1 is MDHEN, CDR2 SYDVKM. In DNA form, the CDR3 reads TGTGCCAGCAGTTGGCCCTCCTCAGCGGGAGTCGACACAGATACGCAGTATTTT. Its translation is CASSWPSSAGVDTDTQYF.

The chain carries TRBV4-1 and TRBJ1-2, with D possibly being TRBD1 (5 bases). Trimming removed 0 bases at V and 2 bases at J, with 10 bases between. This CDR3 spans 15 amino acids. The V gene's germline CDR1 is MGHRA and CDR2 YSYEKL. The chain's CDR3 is CASSQEWGPNYGYTF. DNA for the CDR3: TGCGCCAGCAGCCAAGAATGGGGACCCAACTATGGCTACACCTTC.

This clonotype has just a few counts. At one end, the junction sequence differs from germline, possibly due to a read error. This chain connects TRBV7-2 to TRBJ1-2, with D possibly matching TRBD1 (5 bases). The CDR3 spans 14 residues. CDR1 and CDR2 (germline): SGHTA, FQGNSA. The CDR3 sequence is CASSLGVSSYRYTF. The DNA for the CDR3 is TGTGCCAGCAGCCTAGGGGTCTCCTCCTATCGCTACACCTTC.

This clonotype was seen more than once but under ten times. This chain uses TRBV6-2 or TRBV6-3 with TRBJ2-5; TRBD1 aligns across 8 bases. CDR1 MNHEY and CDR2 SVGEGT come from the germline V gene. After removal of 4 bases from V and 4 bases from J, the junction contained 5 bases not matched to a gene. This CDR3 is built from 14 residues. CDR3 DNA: TGTGCCAGCAGTTCATCGGGACAGGCAGAGACCCAGTACTTC. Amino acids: CASSSSGQAETQYF.

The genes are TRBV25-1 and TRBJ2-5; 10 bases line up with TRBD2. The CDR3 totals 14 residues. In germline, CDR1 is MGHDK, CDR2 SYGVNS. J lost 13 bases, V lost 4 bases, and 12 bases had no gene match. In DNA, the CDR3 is TGTGCCAGCAGTGGTGAGGCTAGCGGGAGAATGCGGTACTTC. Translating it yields CASSGEASGRMRYF.

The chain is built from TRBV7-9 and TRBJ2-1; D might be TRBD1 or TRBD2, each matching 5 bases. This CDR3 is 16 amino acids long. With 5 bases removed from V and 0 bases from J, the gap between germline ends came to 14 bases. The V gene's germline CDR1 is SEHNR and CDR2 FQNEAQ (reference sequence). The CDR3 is CASSVAGTNSYNEQFF. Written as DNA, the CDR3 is TGTGCCAGCAGCGTCGCCGGGACCAACTCCTACAATGAGCAGTTCTTC.

The CDR3 spells CASSPRTGVPRGNEQFF. DNA for the CDR3: TGTGCCAGCAGTCCCCGGACGGGGGTCCCGCGGGGGAATGAGCAGTTCTTC. The rearrangement links TRBV12-3 or TRBV12-4 to TRBJ2-1; 7 nucleotides align to TRBD2. The CDR3 extends over 17 amino acids. The ends lost 5 bases at V and 7 bases at J; junction bases unmatched: 17.

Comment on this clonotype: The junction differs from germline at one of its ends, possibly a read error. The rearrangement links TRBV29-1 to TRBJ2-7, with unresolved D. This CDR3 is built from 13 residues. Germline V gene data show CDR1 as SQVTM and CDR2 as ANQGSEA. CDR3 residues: CGVGHYGAYEQYF. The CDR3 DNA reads TGCGGCGTTGGGCACTACGGTGCCTACGAGCAGTACTTC.

Here the CDR3 DNA reads TGTGCCAGCAGTTCCTGGGCAAGCGGGGAGCTGTTTTTT. The encoded protein is CASSSWASGELFF. The rearrangement uses TRBV27 and TRBJ2-2; D remains ambiguous. V dropped 4 bases and J dropped 7 bases, with 10 bases sitting between them. Germline assignment: CDR1 MNHEY and CDR2 SMNVEV (reference sequence). CDR3 length: 13 amino acids.

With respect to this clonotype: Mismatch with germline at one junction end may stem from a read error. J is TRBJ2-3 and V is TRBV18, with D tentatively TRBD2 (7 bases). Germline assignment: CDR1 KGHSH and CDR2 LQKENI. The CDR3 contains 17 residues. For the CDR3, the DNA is TGCGCCAGCTCACCGATAGTACAGGGAGGGCCCACGGATACGCAGTATTTT. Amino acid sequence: CASSPIVQGGPTDTQYF.

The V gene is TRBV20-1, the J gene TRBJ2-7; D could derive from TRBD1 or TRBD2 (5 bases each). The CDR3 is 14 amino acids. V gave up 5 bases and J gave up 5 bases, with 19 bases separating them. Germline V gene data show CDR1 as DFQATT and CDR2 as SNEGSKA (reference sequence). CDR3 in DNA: TGCAGTGCTCGAACCCGTGAGGGGCTCAACGAGCAGTACTTC. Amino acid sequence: CSARTREGLNEQYF.

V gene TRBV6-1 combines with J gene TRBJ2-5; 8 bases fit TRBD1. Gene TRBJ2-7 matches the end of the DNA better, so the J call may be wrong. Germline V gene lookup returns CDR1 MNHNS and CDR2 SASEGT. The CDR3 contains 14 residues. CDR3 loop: CASTRTGLFYEQYF. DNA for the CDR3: TGTGCCAGCACAAGGACAGGGTTGTTCTACGAGCAGTACTTC.

The CDR3 DNA is TGTGCCAGCAGCCAAATTGGGACAGGTCCCTACGAGCAGTTCTTC. Its protein is CASSQIGTGPYEQFF. This chain connects TRBV4-2 to TRBJ2-1; 8 bases are shared with TRBD1. Germline V gene data show CDR1 as LGHNA and CDR2 as YNFKEQ. The CDR3 is 15 residues long. V shed 2 bases and J 10 bases; nucleotides not matched to a gene: 10.

The DNA for the CDR3 is TGTGCCAGCAGTCGTACTAGCGACGAGCAGTACTTC. Residues: CASSRTSDEQYF. This chain joins TRBV7-2 and TRBJ2-7; 7 positions match TRBD2. Germline CDR1 SGHTA, CDR2 FQGNSA. V was clipped by 6 bases and J by 5 bases; unmatched bases: 4. The length of the CDR3 is 12 residues.

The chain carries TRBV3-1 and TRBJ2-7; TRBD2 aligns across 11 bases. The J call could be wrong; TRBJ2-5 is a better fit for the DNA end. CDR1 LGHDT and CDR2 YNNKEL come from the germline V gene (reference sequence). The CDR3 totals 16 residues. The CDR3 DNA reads TGTGCCAGCAGCCAAGTTAGCGGGAGGGCCGTGGAGACCCAGTACTTC. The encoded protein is CASSQVSGRAVETQYF.

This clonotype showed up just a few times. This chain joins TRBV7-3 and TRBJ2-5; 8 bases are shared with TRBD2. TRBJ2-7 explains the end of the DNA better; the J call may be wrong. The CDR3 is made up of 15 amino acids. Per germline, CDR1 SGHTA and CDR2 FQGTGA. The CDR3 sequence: CASSNSGGGSSEQYF. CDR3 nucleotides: TGTGCCAGCAGCAATTCGGGAGGGGGAAGCTCCGAGCAGTACTTC.